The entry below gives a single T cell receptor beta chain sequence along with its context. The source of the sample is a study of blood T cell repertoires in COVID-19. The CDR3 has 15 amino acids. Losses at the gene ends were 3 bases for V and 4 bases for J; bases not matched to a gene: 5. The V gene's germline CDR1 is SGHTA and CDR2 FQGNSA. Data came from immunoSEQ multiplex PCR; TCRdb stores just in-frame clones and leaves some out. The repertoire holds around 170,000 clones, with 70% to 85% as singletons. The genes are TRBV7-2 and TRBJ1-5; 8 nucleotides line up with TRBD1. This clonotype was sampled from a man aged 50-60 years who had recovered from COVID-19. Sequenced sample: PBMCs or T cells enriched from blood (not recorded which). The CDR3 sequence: CASSLSGGANQPQHF. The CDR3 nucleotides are TGTGCCAGCAGCTTGTCAGGGGGCGCGAATCAGCCCCAGCATTTT.